The next 12 T cell receptor beta chains were all read from a single sample in a study of CD8 T cells in ankylosing spondylitis. Each CDR3 protein gets one entry after TCRdb re-called the 5' RACE reads with MiXCR. In the table there are approximately 150,000 distinct CDR3 sequences, under 35% of which are singletons. Sequenced input: synovial fluid, either unsorted or a sorted T cell fraction (not recorded which). These receptors originate from a male donor with ankylosing spondylitis.

The chain recombines TRBV28 with TRBJ2-7; TRBD2 matches 11 bases. The CDR3 extends over 16 amino acids. After removal of 6 bases from V and 5 bases from J, the junction contained 12 bases not matched to a gene. Germline values: CDR1 MDHEN, CDR2 SYDVKM. The CDR3, as DNA: TGTGCCAGCAGCTCACTAGCGGGAGCGGCACCCCACGAGCAGTACTTC. Amino acid sequence: CASSSLAGAAPHEQYF.

In this sample, this clonotype turned up a few times. The chain carries TRBV10-1 and TRBJ2-1; 7 bases are a match to TRBD1. This CDR3 is built from 13 residues. CDR1 WNHNN and CDR2 SYGVQD come from the germline V gene (reference sequence). The junction had 9 bases not matched to a gene; V was cut back by 8 bases and J by 8 bases. Written as DNA, the CDR3 is TGCGCCAGCTCTGAGGGGGCCCGCGATGAGCAGTTCTTC. This sequence encodes CASSEGARDEQFF.

V gene TRBV2 combines with J gene TRBJ2-7; weak D call: TRBD1 (5 bases). Deletions cut 7 bases from V and 5 bases from J, with 15 bases between. From germline, CDR1 is SNHLY and CDR2 FYNNEI. The CDR3 totals 13 residues. CDR3 amino acids: CASMPQVRHEQYF. In nucleotides, the CDR3 is TGTGCCAGCATGCCACAGGTCCGGCACGAGCAGTACTTC.

The chain combines TRBV7-7 with TRBJ2-2; 8 nucleotides line up with TRBD2. In germline, CDR1 is SSHAT, CDR2 FNYEAQ (reference sequence). The CDR3 loop spans 15 amino acids. The CDR3 region is CASGTSDSNTGELFF. The CDR3 DNA reads TGTGCTAGCGGGACATCCGACAGTAACACCGGGGAGCTGTTTTTT.

V and J are TRBV18 and TRBJ2-7; the match to TRBD1 covers 9 bases. The CDR3 is made up of 16 amino acids. Germline-derived CDR1 and CDR2 are KGHSH and LQKENI. The V gene end was trimmed by 3 bases and the J gene end by 5 bases; junction bases not matched to a gene: 11. The CDR3 nucleotides are TGTGCCAGCTCACCGCAAGGGACAGGGAATTCCCACGAGCAGTACTTC. This sequence encodes CASSPQGTGNSHEQYF.

Ten or more counts support this clonotype. The chain's CDR3 is CSASGGQREDTQYF. The DNA for the CDR3 is TGCAGTGCTAGTGGGGGACAGCGGGAAGATACGCAGTATTTT. The V gene is TRBV20-1, the J gene TRBJ2-3; D may correspond to TRBD1 or TRBD2 (7 bases each). The CDR3 consists of 14 residues. Trimming took 3 bases from V and 5 from J, leaving 15 bases between them. Germline values: CDR1 DFQATT, CDR2 SNEGSKA (reference sequence).

This chain connects TRBV11-2 to TRBJ2-1; D perhaps matches TRBD2 (6 bases). The CDR3 spans 14 residues. Trimming left V 3 bases short and J 7 bases short, with 13 bases between. CDR1 is SGHAT, CDR2 FQNNGV, per germline. CDR3 loop: CASSFGRAGNEQFF. In DNA, the CDR3 is TGTGCCAGCAGCTTCGGTAGAGCGGGTAATGAGCAGTTCTTC. The full variable domain, rest sourced from reference TRBV11-2 and TRBJ2-1, is EAGVAQSPRYKIIEKRQSVAFWCNPISGHATLYWYQQILGQGPKLLIQFQNNGVVDDSQLPKDRFSAERLKGVDSTLKIQPAKLEDSAVYLCASSFGRAGNEQFFGPGTRLTVL.

This chain joins TRBV28 and TRBJ2-7; tentatively, D is TRBD2 (6 bases). The germline V gene encodes CDR1 MDHEN and CDR2 SYDVKM. Trimming took off 5 bases at V and 9 bases at J, with 14 bases between the two ends. This CDR3 contains 12 residues. The chain's CDR3 is CASSGWEERQYF. The CDR3 bases are TGTGCCAGCAGTGGGTGGGAGGAGAGGCAGTACTTC.

The rearrangement links TRBV6-1 to TRBJ1-6; D is unclear. Germline values: CDR1 MNHNS, CDR2 SASEGT. Deletions cut 5 bases from V and 0 bases from J, with 11 bases between. The CDR3 contains 16 residues. CDR3 protein: CASSSPASSYNSPLHF. CDR3 in DNA: TGTGCCAGCAGTAGCCCAGCGAGCTCCTATAATTCACCCCTCCACTTT.

This rearrangement joins TRBV4-2 to TRBJ1-1, with D possibly matching TRBD1 (6 bases). This CDR3 comprises 14 residues. V lost 1 base to trimming and J lost 5 bases, with 11 bases between them. Germline loops: CDR1 LGHNA, CDR2 YNFKEQ. The CDR3 coding sequence is TGTGCCAGCAGCCAAGGTGGGGGGCAGACTGAAGCTTTCTTT. This sequence encodes CASSQGGGQTEAFF.

The chain couples TRBV27 to TRBJ2-3; the match to TRBD1 covers 12 bases. The ends lost 7 bases at V and 1 base at J; junction bases unmatched: 15. Germline V gene lookup returns CDR1 MNHEY and CDR2 SMNVEV (reference sequence). The CDR3 loop spans 19 amino acids. The CDR3 coding sequence is TGTGCCAGCAAAAAGTCCGGGACAGGGGGCTATGGTGGCACAGATACGCAGTATTTT. Protein product: CASKKSGTGGYGGTDTQYF.

Only a few counts were recorded for this clonotype. The rearrangement links TRBV6-4 to TRBJ2-1; 12 positions agree with TRBD1. Germline CDR1 reads MRHNA; CDR2 reads SNTAGT. The junction had 3 bases not matched to a gene; V was cut back by 4 bases and J by 8 bases. The CDR3 contains 14 residues. CDR3 nucleotide sequence: TGTGCCAGCAGTGCCGGGACAGGGGGCGATGAGCAGTTCTTC. Translating gives CASSAGTGGDEQFF.